Below, 28 T cell receptor beta chains from the same sample are listed, as sequenced in a study of cytomegalovirus exposure and HLA in healthy donors. The PCR made use of 60 Vbeta and 13 Jbeta primers. The table came from immunoSEQ multiplex PCR; TCRdb's copy has only in-frame clones and leaves some out. The sample consists of fewer than 150,000 clones, about 80% of them appearing once. The sequenced sample consisted of PBMCs. The receptors shown here come from a man in his forties in good health and CMV-seronegative.

This CDR3 is CASSPGPDRGQTQYF. CDR3 in DNA: TGCGCCAGCAGCCCTGGTCCTGACAGGGGTCAGACCCAGTACTTC. The chain links TRBV5-1 to TRBJ2-5; 8 bases match TRBD1. The ends lost 4 bases at V and 6 bases at J; junction bases unmatched: 11. Germline loops: CDR1 SGHRS, CDR2 YFSETQ. This CDR3 is built from 15 residues.

This chain connects TRBV11-2 to TRBJ1-5, with D unresolved. The V end lost 5 bases, the J end lost 4 bases, and 9 bases lay between the germline ends. Germline V gene sequence: CDR1 SGHAT, CDR2 FQNNGV. CDR3 size: 13 residues. The CDR3 protein is CASSHGENQPQHF. CDR3 sequence (DNA): TGTGCCAGCAGCCACGGGGAGAATCAGCCCCAGCATTTT.

CDR3 DNA: TGTGCCAGCAGCTTGGTAGTAGCGGGAACCTACGAGCAGTACTTC. Encoded protein: CASSLVVAGTYEQYF. This chain joins TRBV7-2 and TRBJ2-7, with TRBD2 identical over 8 bases. There are 15 residues in the CDR3. V was pared by 3 bases and J by 2 bases, with 6 bases of the junction left unmatched. Germline V lookup: CDR1 SGHTA, CDR2 FQGNSA.

The chain links TRBV10-3 to TRBJ2-3; TRBD2 matches 9 bases. The CDR3 covers 18 residues. With V trimmed by 6 bases and J by 0 bases, 13 bases remained unmatched. The V gene's germline CDR1 is ENHRY and CDR2 SYGVKD. The CDR3 loop reads CAISAGLALAVSTDTQYF. DNA of the CDR3: TGTGCCATCAGCGCCGGACTAGCGCTAGCAGTAAGCACAGATACGCAGTATTTT.

V is TRBV2 and J is TRBJ2-3; a weak D match, TRBD1 (5 bases). From germline, CDR1 is SNHLY and CDR2 FYNNEI. This CDR3 is 13 amino acids long. Trimming took off 7 bases at V and 2 bases at J, with 10 bases between the two ends. Written as DNA, the CDR3 is TGTGCCAGCAACCGACAGCCCACAGATACGCAGTATTTT. Its translation is CASNRQPTDTQYF.

The chain couples TRBV19 to TRBJ1-4; 11 bases are a match to TRBD1. CDR1 is LNHDA, CDR2 SQIVND, per germline (reference sequence). This CDR3 is 13 amino acids long. Losses at the gene ends were 4 bases for V and 8 bases for J; bases not matched to a gene: 0. DNA for the CDR3: TGTGCCAGTAGTAGGGACAGGGGGGAAAAACTGTTTTTT. This encodes CASSRDRGEKLFF.

V gene TRBV4-1 combines with J gene TRBJ2-3, with 9 bases fitting TRBD1. The CDR3 is 16 amino acids. V shed 4 bases, J shed 2 bases, and the junction held 7 bases outside the gene matches. Germline V gives CDR1 MGHRA, CDR2 YSYEKL. For the CDR3, the DNA is TGCGCCAGCAGCCCCCTTGACAGGGGGGACACAGATACGCAGTATTTT. Translating gives CASSPLDRGDTDTQYF.

The rearrangement uses TRBV19 and TRBJ2-2; TRBD2 aligns across 15 bases. The CDR3 totals 17 residues. Germline loops: CDR1 LNHDA, CDR2 SQIVND (reference sequence). V gave up 7 bases and J gave up 1 base; unmatched junction bases: 4. The CDR3 coding sequence is TGTGCCAGTAATTTGGGACTAGCGGGAGGGAACACCGGGGAGCTGTTTTTT. It codes for CASNLGLAGGNTGELFF.

This clone was recorded only once. The genes are TRBV28 and TRBJ2-2, with 9 bases fitting TRBD1. Germline CDR1 and CDR2: MDHEN and SYDVKM. J lost 7 bases, V lost 4 bases, and 16 bases had no gene match. The CDR3 is 18 amino acids. This CDR3 reads CASSSGTGRLVAIGELFF. CDR3 DNA: TGTGCCAGCAGTTCCGGGACAGGGCGGCTAGTCGCTATCGGGGAGCTGTTTTTT.

The V and J genes are TRBV18 and TRBJ2-7; a weak D match, TRBD2 (6 bases). V lost 3 bases, J lost 2 bases, and 8 bases lay in between. Germline V CDR1 and CDR2: KGHSH, LQKENI. The CDR3 runs 13 residues. CDR3 DNA sequence: TGTGCCAGCTCACCGGGACTGACCTACGAGCAGTACTTC. It codes for CASSPGLTYEQYF.

V and J are TRBV27 and TRBJ2-7; 7 bases are a match to TRBD1. Germline lookup yields CDR1 MNHEY and CDR2 SMNVEV (reference sequence). Trimming cost V 6 bases and J 0 bases; bases outside gene matches: 8. CDR3 length: 15 amino acids. The CDR3 sequence is CASRTGVGSSYEQYF. The CDR3 DNA reads as TGTGCCAGCAGAACAGGGGTCGGAAGCTCCTACGAGCAGTACTTC.

The CDR3 DNA reads TGTGCCAGCAGTCGAATTCACAGCTATGTCCAAGAGACCCAGTACTTC. Translated: CASSRIHSYVQETQYF. The V gene is TRBV27, the J gene TRBJ2-5, with D hard to call. This CDR3 has 16 amino acids. Trimming left V 5 bases short and J 1 base short, with 17 bases between. From germline, CDR1 is MNHEY and CDR2 SMNVEV (reference sequence).

The gene calls are TRBV19 and TRBJ2-2; tentative D call: TRBD1 (5 bases). The CDR3 extends over 14 amino acids. The V gene lost 7 bases and the J gene lost 6 bases, with 15 bases spanning the gap. Germline V CDR1 and CDR2: LNHDA, SQIVND (reference sequence). CDR3 nucleotides: TGTGCCAGTAAGGGGTTTATAAGGGCCGGGGAGCTGTTTTTT. Translated: CASKGFIRAGELFF. Together with reference TRBV19 and TRBJ2-2, the CDR3 gives the full variable domain: DGGITQSPKYLFRKEGQNVTLSCEQNLNHDAMYWYRQDPGQGLRLIYYSQIVNDFQKGDIAEGYSVSREKKESFPLTVTSAQKNPTAFYLCASKGFIRAGELFFGEGSRLTVL.

This chain uses TRBV4-1 with TRBJ2-5, with D perhaps TRBD2 (6 bases). V lost 0 bases and J lost 7, with 15 bases in between. CDR1 is MGHRA and CDR2 is YSYEKL in the germline V gene. The CDR3 spans 15 residues. The CDR3 nucleotides read TGCGCCAGCAGCCAAGATAGGGGTAGCGGTGGGACCCAGTACTTC. Its translation is CASSQDRGSGGTQYF.

The V call is TRBV10-3, the J call TRBJ2-5; 7 bases map to TRBD1. The CDR3 is 12 residues long. Germline V gene lookup returns CDR1 ENHRY and CDR2 SYGVKD. The V segment lost 10 bases and the J segment 3 bases; nucleotides outside the gene matches: 5. The CDR3 sequence is CATRQGEETQYF. CDR3 in DNA: TGTGCCACTCGACAGGGCGAAGAGACCCAGTACTTC.

This clone has more than one count but fewer than ten. The rearrangement links TRBV9 to TRBJ1-4, with 12 bases that match TRBD1. The length of the CDR3 is 17 residues. Losses at the gene ends were 4 bases for V and 4 bases for J; bases not matched to a gene: 8. Per germline, CDR1 SGDLS and CDR2 YYNGEE. As DNA, the CDR3 is TGTGCCAGCAGCCCCGGGACAGGGGGCGGTGGTAATGAAAAACTGTTTTTT. It yields the protein CASSPGTGGGGNEKLFF.

The V call is TRBV7-2, the J call TRBJ1-5; tentatively, D is TRBD1 (5 bases). The CDR3 spans 15 residues. The V end was cut by 2 bases, the J end by 1 base, with 9 bases between. CDR1 and CDR2 from the germline V gene are SGHTA and FQGNSA. The CDR3 region has the DNA TGTGCCAGCAGCTTACGGCAGGGCAGCAATCAGCCCCAGCATTTT. This translates into CASSLRQGSNQPQHF.

The chain links TRBV9 to TRBJ2-2, with 7 positions matching TRBD1. V lost 0 bases and J lost 4; bases outside the gene matches: 6. Germline CDR1 SGDLS, CDR2 YYNGEE. This CDR3 is built from 16 residues. The CDR3 loop is CASSVGGRGSTGELFF. In DNA form, the CDR3 reads TGTGCCAGCAGCGTAGGCGGCAGGGGGTCCACCGGGGAGCTGTTTTTT.

V is TRBV10-3 and J is TRBJ2-3, with D possibly matching TRBD1 (6 bases). This CDR3 comprises 13 residues. Between the trimmed V and J ends, which lost 7 bases and 0 bases, there was a span of 8 bases. CDR1 ENHRY and CDR2 SYGVKD come from the germline V gene. CDR3 sequence (DNA): TGTGCCATCAACAGGGATAGCACAGATACGCAGTATTTT. This sequence encodes CAINRDSTDTQYF.

The chain employs TRBV23-1 and TRBJ1-1; D not certain. TRBV23-1 is filed as an ORF, its function uncertain. V lost 6 bases and J lost 0, with 11 bases in between. The CDR3 has 14 residues. In nucleotides, the CDR3 is TGCGCCAGCAGAACAGCTTGCATGAACACTGAAGCTTTCTTT. Protein sequence: CASRTACMNTEAFF.

The genes are TRBV5-1 and TRBJ2-2, with D possibly matching TRBD2 (5 bases). Germline V lookup: CDR1 SGHRS, CDR2 YFSETQ. V was trimmed by 0 bases and J by 2 bases, leaving 8 bases between them. The CDR3 has 15 amino acids. The CDR3 reads CASSLAGSNTGELFF. CDR3 DNA: TGCGCCAGCAGCTTGGCGGGGTCTAACACCGGGGAGCTGTTTTTT. Full variable domain (outside the CDR3, taken from reference TRBV5-1 and TRBJ2-2): KAGVTQTPRYLIKTRGQQVTLSCSPISGHRSVSWYQQTPGQGLQFLFEYFSETQRNKGNFPGRFSGRQFSNSRSEMNVSTLELGDSALYLCASSLAGSNTGELFFGEGSRLTVL.

This rearrangement joins TRBV13 to TRBJ2-3; no definite D call. From germline, CDR1 is PRHDT and CDR2 FYEKMQ (reference sequence). This CDR3 contains 15 residues. Trimming cost V 3 bases and J 4 bases, with 14 bases left between them. The CDR3 region is CASSLGQKSADTQYF. The CDR3, as DNA: TGTGCCAGCAGCTTGGGTCAGAAGAGCGCAGATACGCAGTATTTT.

The rearrangement joins TRBV6-1 to TRBJ1-1, with TRBD1 matching 8 bases. After removal of 11 bases from V and 4 bases from J, the junction contained 3 bases not matched to a gene. Germline assignment: CDR1 MNHNS and CDR2 SASEGT. This CDR3 region has 11 residues. The CDR3 DNA reads TGTGCCTCGGACAGGGTCACTGAAGCTTTCTTT. Residues: CASDRVTEAFF.

The genes are TRBV6-1 and TRBJ2-2, with TRBD2 matching over 9 bases. The V gene end was trimmed by 5 bases and the J gene end by 4 bases; junction bases not matched to a gene: 2. The CDR3 sequence is 14 residues long. The germline CDR1 and CDR2 sequences are MNHNS and SASEGT. In DNA form, the CDR3 reads TGTGCCAGCAGTTGGACTAGCGCCACCGGGGAGCTGTTTTTT. Protein: CASSWTSATGELFF.

The chain links TRBV5-1 to TRBJ2-1, with 12 nucleotides matching TRBD2. This CDR3 comprises 15 residues. The trim removed 4 bases at V and 8 bases at J, leaving 7 bases unmatched. Germline CDR1 and CDR2: SGHRS and YFSETQ. CDR3 coding DNA: TGCGCCAGCAGCCCTAGCGGGAGGGCCGGGGATGAGCAGTTCTTC. It yields the protein CASSPSGRAGDEQFF.

The V and J genes are TRBV7-2 and TRBJ2-5, with TRBD2 as a possible D gene (6 bases). V shed 5 bases and J shed 2 bases, with 15 bases lying between them. The CDR3 contains 15 residues. Germline lookup yields CDR1 SGHTA and CDR2 FQGNSA. The CDR3 DNA reads as TGTGCCAGCAGCGTGCGGGGCCGGAGGCAAGAGACCCAGTACTTC. Translated: CASSVRGRRQETQYF.

J is TRBJ2-5 and V is TRBV5-1; 12 bases match TRBD2. Germline CDR1 is SGHRS and CDR2 is YFSETQ. CDR3 length equals 15 residues. V trimming: 3 bases; J trimming: 3 bases; junction bases outside the gene matches: 3. This CDR3 is CASSWRLAGEETQYF. As DNA, the CDR3 is TGCGCCAGCAGCTGGAGACTAGCGGGAGAAGAGACCCAGTACTTC.

The chain has TRBV5-5 and TRBJ1-3; D is uncertain. Trimming pared 3 bases from V and 1 base from J, leaving 8 bases between. From germline, CDR1 is SGHKS and CDR2 YYEKEE (reference sequence). The CDR3 extends over 14 amino acids. The CDR3 here is CASSSTGSGNTIYF. For the CDR3, the DNA is TGTGCCAGCAGCTCGACGGGATCTGGAAACACCATATATTTT.